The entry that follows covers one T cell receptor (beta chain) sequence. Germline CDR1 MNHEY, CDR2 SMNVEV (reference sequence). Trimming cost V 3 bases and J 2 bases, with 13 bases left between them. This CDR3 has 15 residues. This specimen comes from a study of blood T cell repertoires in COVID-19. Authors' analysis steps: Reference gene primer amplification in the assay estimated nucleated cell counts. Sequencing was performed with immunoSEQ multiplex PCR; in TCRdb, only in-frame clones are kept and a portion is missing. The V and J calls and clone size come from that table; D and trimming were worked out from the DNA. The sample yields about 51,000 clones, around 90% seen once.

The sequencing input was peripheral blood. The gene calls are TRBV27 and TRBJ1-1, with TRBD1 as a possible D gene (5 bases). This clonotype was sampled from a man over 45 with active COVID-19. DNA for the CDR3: TGTGCCAGCAGTTTTGGTTTCGGGGGTAACACTGAAGCTTTCTTT. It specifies CASSFGFGGNTEAFF.